The entry below describes one TCR beta chain. The data stem from a study of shared clonotypes between healthy human individuals. This CDR3 region has 13 residues. CDR1 is MNHNS and CDR2 is SASEGT in the germline V gene. The V segment lost 5 bases and the J segment 7 bases; nucleotides outside the gene matches: 7. Using immunoSEQ multiplex PCR, the repertoire was profiled, and TCRdb retains in-frame clones only, with some absent. Here the sample spans 2 million to 2.5 million clones, roughly 90% being singletons. The V call is TRBV6-1, the J call TRBJ2-5, with TRBD1 identical over 7 bases. Sequenced input: naive CD4+ T cells from PBMCs. Noted subset: CD45RA+ positively selected. The source is a man younger than 35 in good health. Some clones in this sample may be carry-over from other donors' samples. Here the CDR3 reads CASSIDRVGTQYF. DNA for the CDR3: TGTGCCAGCAGTATAGACAGGGTGGGGACCCAGTACTTC.